The subject of this entry is one T cell receptor beta chain. CDR1 and CDR2 from the germline V gene are LNHDA and SQIVND (reference sequence). CDR3 size: 15 residues. V gave up 4 bases and J gave up 4 bases; unmatched junction bases: 9. These data originate in a study of control samples from healthy donors and cancer patients. TCRdb's copy holds only in-frame clones and misses some; the assay was immunoSEQ multiplex PCR. The table records 90,000 to 100,000 clones, 79% of them present only once. This clonotype originated in a young woman in good health. Input material: blood. V gene TRBV19 combines with J gene TRBJ2-7; 8 positions agree with TRBD1. The CDR3 region is CASSKEGTGLYEQYF. The CDR3 DNA follows: TGTGCCAGTAGTAAGGAGGGGACAGGCCTTTACGAGCAGTACTTC.